This T cell receptor (beta chain) was sequenced during a study of blood T cell repertoires in COVID-19. At the level of the study: Samples of COVID-19 (acute and convalescent) were obtained from the United States, Italy and Spain.

Participant ages covered about 18 to 89 years across 25 or so US areas. Assignments of participants to cohorts depended upon their own reported clinical history. Germline CDR1 reads LGHDT; CDR2 reads YNNKEL (reference sequence). The CDR3 has 16 residues. V was trimmed by 4 bases and J by 0 bases, leaving 13 bases between them. In the study's own analysis: Reference gene primer amplification in the assay estimated nucleated cell counts. Profiling relied on immunoSEQ multiplex PCR, and the TCRdb table lists in-frame clones only, not all of them. D and trimming were read from the DNA, whereas the V and J calls and clone size are those reported in that table. The sample yields under 200,000 clones, roughly 87% seen once.

This receptor was taken from a woman between 45 and 65 years old who had recovered from COVID-19. The genes are TRBV3-1 (or the pseudogene TRBV3-2) and TRBJ1-3; D is perhaps TRBD1 (5 bases). Sequenced input: PBMCs or T cells enriched from blood (not recorded which). The CDR3 is CASSLMGGSSGNTIYF. DNA of the CDR3: TGTGCCAGCAGCCTGATGGGGGGTTCCTCTGGAAACACCATATATTTT.